The 26 T cell receptor beta chains given below trace back to one sample, sequenced in a study of identical twins. TCRdb analysed the 5' RACE reads with MiXCR anew, one entry per CDR3 protein. The sample carries 400,000 to 550,000 distinct CDR3 sequences, approximately 22% recorded once. These data are also associated with another study on T cells expressing NK-cell markers.

The specimen sequenced was CD4+ T cells sorted from blood. The receptors come from a woman aged 18-35 years in good health.

This clonotype was counted only a few times. V usage is TRBV6-5 and J usage is TRBJ2-7; 11 bases agree with TRBD1. V was clipped by 2 bases and J by 2 bases; unmatched bases: 2. This CDR3 is built from 15 residues. Germline CDR1 is MNHEY and CDR2 is SVGAGI. The CDR3 DNA sequence: TGTGCCAGCAGTTACCTGGACAGGGGGCCCTACGAGCAGTACTTC. This encodes CASSYLDRGPYEQYF.

The chain uses TRBV5-1 and TRBJ1-1; 7 nucleotides align to TRBD1. V was clipped by 4 bases and J by 4 bases; unmatched bases: 7. The CDR3 is made up of 14 amino acids. The germline gives CDR1 SGHRS, CDR2 YFSETQ. CDR3: CASSPDRPGTEAFF. The CDR3, as DNA: TGCGCCAGCAGCCCGGACAGGCCGGGCACTGAAGCTTTCTTT. Together with reference TRBV5-1 and TRBJ1-1, the CDR3 gives the full variable domain: KAGVTQTPRYLIKTRGQQVTLSCSPISGHRSVSWYQQTPGQGLQFLFEYFSETQRNKGNFPGRFSGRQFSNSRSEMNVSTLELGDSALYLCASSPDRPGTEAFFGQGTRLTVV.

The chain links TRBV11-2 to TRBJ2-1; 9 nucleotides line up with TRBD1. The CDR3 is made up of 16 amino acids. Germline CDR1 is SGHAT and CDR2 is FQNNGV. V shed 1 base and J 12 bases; nucleotides not matched to a gene: 13. Written as DNA, the CDR3 is TGTGCCAGCAGCTTAGTGGTGACAGGGGGAGTTTTATGGCAGTTCTTC. Translated: CASSLVVTGGVLWQFF.

This clonotype was detected a few times. The V and J genes are TRBV5-4 and TRBJ2-7, with D maybe TRBD1 (6 bases). Trimming removed 5 bases at V and 3 bases at J, with 15 bases between. The CDR3 is 14 residues long. Per the germline V gene, CDR1 is SGHNT and CDR2 is YYREEE (reference sequence). The CDR3 loop reads CASRAKGQSYEQYF. The CDR3, as DNA: TGTGCCAGCAGAGCCAAAGGACAGAGCTACGAGCAGTACTTC. Full variable domain (remainder filled in from reference TRBV5-4 and TRBJ2-7): ETGVTQSPTHLIKTRGQQVTLRCSSQSGHNTVSWYQQALGQGPQFIFQYYREEENGRGNFPPRFSGLQFPNYSSELNVNALELDDSALYLCASRAKGQSYEQYFGPGTRLTVT.

The V call is TRBV20-1, the J call TRBJ1-4; D call uncertain. V was shortened by 3 bases and J by 5 bases, with 16 bases between the two germline ends. The germline V gene has CDR1 DFQATT and CDR2 SNEGSKA (reference sequence). CDR3 length: 15 residues. The DNA of the CDR3 is TGCAGTGCTAGCGGTTCAGCAGGCGACAATGAAAAACTGTTTTTT. This gives the protein CSASGSAGDNEKLFF.

This clonotype was seen only once. In nucleotides, the CDR3 is TGCAGTGCTAGACTACCAAAAGTTGGCGAAAAACTGTTTTTT. This codes for CSARLPKVGEKLFF. The V call is TRBV20-1, the J call TRBJ1-4; D is undetermined. The CDR3 has 14 residues. Trimming stripped 2 bases from V and 8 bases from J, with 15 bases between. Germline V gene sequence: CDR1 DFQATT, CDR2 SNEGSKA (reference sequence).

This clonotype showed up just a few times. The chain couples TRBV5-1 to TRBJ1-1; no reliable D call. Germline V gives CDR1 SGHRS, CDR2 YFSETQ. Trimming stripped 4 bases from V and 0 bases from J, with 10 bases between. The CDR3 length is 14 residues. The chain's CDR3 is CASSAIQMNTEAFF. The CDR3 DNA follows: TGCGCCAGCAGCGCTATACAGATGAACACTGAAGCTTTCTTT. Drawing the rest from reference TRBV5-1 and TRBJ1-1, the complete variable domain is KAGVTQTPRYLIKTRGQQVTLSCSPISGHRSVSWYQQTPGQGLQFLFEYFSETQRNKGNFPGRFSGRQFSNSRSEMNVSTLELGDSALYLCASSAIQMNTEAFFGQGTRLTVV.

CDR3 nucleotides: TGTGCCATCAGTGGGGGACAGAACACTGAAGCTTTCTTT. It encodes CAISGGQNTEAFF. This chain uses TRBV10-3 with TRBJ1-1; a weak D match, TRBD1 (6 bases). V was cut by 4 bases and J by 1 base, with 7 bases left in between. CDR3 size: 13 residues. Germline CDR1 is ENHRY and CDR2 is SYGVKD.

In its sample, this clonotype was seen a few times. The chain uses TRBV12-3 or TRBV12-4 and TRBJ1-5; a possible D gene is TRBD1 (5 bases). The V end lost 7 bases, the J end lost 1 base, and 14 bases lay between the germline ends. The CDR3 sequence is 15 residues long. The DNA for the CDR3 is TGTGCCAGCACCTCATTCCCAGGGAGCAATCAGCCCCAGCATTTT. The encoded protein is CASTSFPGSNQPQHF.

This clonotype has only a few counts. The chain links TRBV20-1 to TRBJ1-5; no clear D gene. Looked up from germline, CDR1 is DFQATT and CDR2 is SNEGSKA (reference sequence). The germline V and J ends were trimmed by 5 bases and 9 bases, with 17 bases remaining between them. The CDR3 runs to 13 residues. In nucleotides, the CDR3 is TGCAGTGCTGAAGGACGGGAGTTCGGGCCCCAGCATTTT. Its protein is CSAEGREFGPQHF.

The V gene is TRBV20-1, the J gene TRBJ2-1; D unresolved. This CDR3 spans 12 amino acids. Per germline, CDR1 DFQATT and CDR2 SNEGSKA (reference sequence). The V gene lost 6 bases and the J gene lost 3 bases, with 9 bases spanning the gap. The DNA of the CDR3 is TGCAGTGCCCGGAGCCTCTACAATGAGCAGTTCTTC. This encodes CSARSLYNEQFF.

V is TRBV20-1 and J is TRBJ2-3; 8 bases align to TRBD2. This CDR3 contains 18 residues. CDR1 is DFQATT and CDR2 is SNEGSKA in the germline V gene (reference sequence). J gave up 2 bases and V 1 base, and 14 bases lay outside the gene matches. CDR3 DNA sequence: TGCAGTGCTAGAGGGGTAGTCGTTGTAGCGGGAACCACAGATACGCAGTATTTT. Encoded protein: CSARGVVVVAGTTDTQYF.

V is TRBV4-2 and J is TRBJ1-2; no definite D call. The germline CDR1 and CDR2 sequences are LGHNA and YNFKEQ. CDR3 length: 13 amino acids. Trimming cost V 3 bases and J 4 bases, with 9 bases left between them. CDR3 amino acids: CASSQWRIYGYTF. DNA of the CDR3: TGTGCCAGCAGCCAGTGGAGGATCTATGGCTACACCTTC.

In this sample, this clonotype turned up a few times. The chain employs TRBV4-2 and TRBJ1-1; TRBD1 matches at 11 bases. V lost 3 bases and J lost 3; bases outside the gene matches: 12. This CDR3 contains 18 residues. The V gene's germline CDR1 is LGHNA and CDR2 YNFKEQ. CDR3 coding DNA: TGTGCCAGCAGCCAGGCCGGGACAGGGGGTTTCGGGGACACTGAAGCTTTCTTT. It is translated as CASSQAGTGGFGDTEAFF.

DNA of the CDR3: TGTGCCAGCAGCTTAGGGTTAAGGGAGTGGTTGAAAGAGACCCAGTACTTC. The encoded protein is CASSLGLREWLKETQYF. J is TRBJ2-5 and V is TRBV7-2; TRBD2 might be the D (5 bases). This CDR3 comprises 17 residues. V gave up 1 base and J gave up 3 bases, with 18 bases separating them. The germline V gene has CDR1 SGHTA and CDR2 FQGNSA.

J is TRBJ2-6 and V is TRBV20-1, with D maybe TRBD1 (5 bases). Per germline, CDR1 DFQATT and CDR2 SNEGSKA (reference sequence). The CDR3 runs 14 residues. Trimming cost V 5 bases and J 1 base, with 9 bases left between them. For the CDR3, the DNA is TGCAGTGCTCCACGACAGTCTGGGGCCAACGTCCTGACTTTC. This translates into CSAPRQSGANVLTF.

The sample holds a few counts of this clonotype. This chain connects TRBV27 to TRBJ2-3; D may be TRBD2 (5 bases). Germline V CDR1 and CDR2: MNHEY, SMNVEV (reference sequence). V dropped 6 bases and J dropped 0 bases, with 10 bases sitting between them. This CDR3 spans 14 amino acids. CDR3 region: CASSRGYSTDTQYF. Written as DNA, the CDR3 is TGTGCCAGCAGCCGGGGTTATAGCACAGATACGCAGTATTTT.

This chain links TRBV6-5 with TRBJ2-4; TRBD2 is a possible D gene (6 bases). Germline V gives CDR1 MNHEY, CDR2 SVGAGI. The CDR3 loop spans 15 amino acids. V lost 2 bases and J lost 0, with 8 bases in between. In DNA, the CDR3 is TGTGCCAGCAGTTACGGGGGGACAGCCAAAAACATTCAGTACTTC. Encoded protein: CASSYGGTAKNIQYF.

The chain links TRBV2 to TRBJ2-7, with D possibly being TRBD2 (5 bases). The germline CDR1 and CDR2 sequences are SNHLY and FYNNEI. Trimming cost V 7 bases and J 3 bases, with 10 bases left between them. This CDR3 spans 12 amino acids. The CDR3 DNA reads TGTGCCAGCATGGGCGGAGGCTACGAGCAGTACTTC. Encoded protein: CASMGGGYEQYF.

Only a few counts were recorded for this clonotype. The chain joins TRBV7-8 to TRBJ2-1; 14 bases match TRBD2. This CDR3 is built from 16 residues. Germline V CDR1 and CDR2: SGHVS, FQNEAQ. V was clipped by 4 bases and J by 4 bases; unmatched bases: 3. This CDR3 reads CASSSTSGRGYNEQFF. The CDR3 nucleotides are TGTGCCAGCAGCTCGACTAGCGGGAGGGGATACAATGAGCAGTTCTTC.

In its sample, this clonotype was seen a few times. The V call is TRBV12-3 or TRBV12-4, the J call TRBJ1-1, with D tentatively TRBD1 (6 bases). The length of the CDR3 is 15 residues. The germline V and J ends were trimmed by 6 bases and 1 base, with 15 bases remaining between them. The CDR3 nucleotides are TGTGCCAGCAGCTCCCGCCGGGACACGAACACTGAAGCTTTCTTT. As protein: CASSSRRDTNTEAFF.

The genes are TRBV2 and TRBJ2-3, with D uncertain. Deletions cut 7 bases from V and 1 base from J, with 12 bases between. The CDR3 contains 14 residues. Germline V gene lookup returns CDR1 SNHLY and CDR2 FYNNEI. The CDR3 DNA is TGTGCCAGCATGGACCCTCGGGGCACAGATACGCAGTATTTT. The encoded protein is CASMDPRGTDTQYF.

This clonotype has just a few counts. V and J are TRBV12-3 or TRBV12-4 and TRBJ1-5; possible D gene TRBD1, 5 bases. The length of the CDR3 is 11 residues. Trimming shortened V by 3 bases and J by 9 bases, and 6 bases separated the two germline ends. The CDR3 loop is CASSFQGPQHF. CDR3 nucleotide sequence: TGTGCCAGCAGTTTTCAGGGGCCCCAGCATTTT.

This clonotype showed up just a few times. The CDR3 loop reads CASSRTSGRPGELFF. The CDR3 DNA follows: TGTGCCAGCAGCCGGACTAGCGGGAGGCCCGGGGAGCTGTTTTTT. J is TRBJ2-2 and V is TRBV12-3 or TRBV12-4; 14 bases are shared with TRBD2. V was clipped by 6 bases and J by 6 bases; unmatched bases: 3. The CDR3 consists of 15 residues.

In its sample, this clonotype was seen a few times. V usage is TRBV11-2 and J usage is TRBJ2-1; D possibly corresponds to TRBD2 (5 bases). V lost 0 bases and J lost 8, with 14 bases in between. The CDR3 has 15 residues. The germline V gene encodes CDR1 SGHAT and CDR2 FQNNGV. CDR3 DNA: TGTGCCAGCAGCTTAGATCGAGTAGCGTCCGATGAGCAGTTCTTC. Translated, it gives CASSLDRVASDEQFF.

The chain employs TRBV5-1 and TRBJ1-3; D not resolved. The CDR3 has 13 residues. V lost 3 bases to trimming and J lost 7 bases, with 11 bases between them. Germline values: CDR1 SGHRS, CDR2 YFSETQ. The CDR3 spells CASSSVDRNTIYF. CDR3 in DNA: TGCGCCAGCAGCTCCGTTGACCGGAACACCATATATTTT.